Listed below are T cell receptor beta chains from one sample, sequenced in a study of blood T cells in healthy people across ages. TCRdb passed the 5' RACE reads through MiXCR, listing each CDR3 protein once. Altogether 790,000 or so distinct CDR3 sequences are present, approximately 60% being singletons, with the ten largest covering roughly 24%. Sequencing was done on a sample of blood. The receptors here all came from a man in his forties in good health. The CDR3 runs from the conserved cysteine through the conserved F or W. Each record gives: D gene, V gene, J gene, clone size, CDR3 DNA, CDR3 protein. A D gene is named only where the DNA matches it firmly. The size of a clone is reported for some rows only, either as once, few or many, or as a class for expanded clones.

D: .
V: TRBV29-1
J: TRBJ1-1
size: .
DNA: TGCAGCGTTGAATGGGGTAACTCGAACACTGAAGCTTTCTTT
CDR3: CSVEWGNSNTEAFF

D: .
V: TRBV7-3
J: TRBJ1-1
size: .
DNA: TGTGCCAGCAGCTTTGGAGGGGGGACCACTGAAGCTTTCTTT
CDR3: CASSFGGGTTEAFF

D: .
V: TRBV7-9
J: TRBJ2-7
size: .
DNA: TGTGCCAGCAGCAACCCATCCGGGGACAATGAGCAGTACTTC
CDR3: CASSNPSGDNEQYF

D: .
V: TRBV5-1
J: TRBJ2-5
size: .
DNA: TGCGCCAGCAGCTTGGAGCCCTCCCAGTACGAGACCCAGTACTTC
CDR3: CASSLEPSQYETQYF

D: TRBD2
V: TRBV9
J: TRBJ2-5
size: few
DNA: TGTGCCAGCAGCCTGGGACTAGGGTGGCAAGAGACCCAGTACTTC
CDR3: CASSLGLGWQETQYF

D: .
V: TRBV29-1
J: TRBJ2-1
size: many
DNA: TGCAGCGGGGAGGATACAGGTACAGGACTCAATGAGCAGTTCTTC
CDR3: CSGEDTGTGLNEQFF

D: TRBD1
V: TRBV7-2
J: TRBJ1-2
size: .
DNA: TGTGCCAGCAGCTCTCCCGGAGTTTCAGGGGGCGCCGGTGGCTACACCTTC
CDR3: CASSSPGVSGGAGGYTF

D: .
V: TRBV13
J: TRBJ2-6
size: few
DNA: TGTGCCAGCAGCTTAGCCCTTTCTGGGGCCAACGTCCTGACTTTC
CDR3: CASSLALSGANVLTF

D: TRBD2
V: TRBV29-1
J: TRBJ2-1
size: many
DNA: TGCAGCGTCCCCGGACTAGCGGGAGGCGCGAATGAGCAGTTCTTC
CDR3: CSVPGLAGGANEQFF

D: TRBD2
V: TRBV25-1
J: TRBJ2-5
size: .
DNA: TGTGCCAGCAGGGAGGGTCTAGCGGGCCAAGAGACCCAGTACTTC
CDR3: CASREGLAGQETQYF

D: .
V: TRBV7-2
J: TRBJ2-1
size: .
DNA: .
CDR3: CASSFFSGPGEQFF

D: .
V: TRBV6-6
J: TRBJ2-3
size: few
DNA: TGTGCCAGCAGTCCCGGGCTCAGATTCTCTGACACAGATACGCAGTATTTT
CDR3: CASSPGLRFSDTDTQYF

D: TRBD1
V: TRBV12-3/TRBV12-4
J: TRBJ2-3
size: many
DNA: TGTGCCATCAGCCCTAGACAGGGCAAAGGCACAGATACGCAGTATTTT
CDR3: CAISPRQGKGTDTQYF

D: TRBD1
V: TRBV29-1
J: TRBJ2-3
size: few
DNA: TGCAGCTTGACAGGGACGAGCACAGATACGCAGTATTTT
CDR3: CSLTGTSTDTQYF

D: .
V: TRBV20-1
J: TRBJ1-2
size: .
DNA: TGCAGTGCTAGCCCCGGGGTAGAGACGGATGGCTACACCTTC
CDR3: CSASPGVETDGYTF

D: .
V: TRBV3-1
J: TRBJ1-5
size: .
DNA: TGTGCCAGCAGCCCTATCAGGCGCAATCAGCCCCAGCATTTT
CDR3: CASSPIRRNQPQHF

D: TRBD1
V: TRBV12-3/TRBV12-4
J: TRBJ2-4
size: .
DNA: TGTGCCAGCAGCACGGGACAGGGTGTACACATTCAGTACTTC
CDR3: CASSTGQGVHIQYF

D: TRBD2
V: TRBV7-2
J: TRBJ2-1
size: .
DNA: TGTGCCAGCAGCAACCGACTAGCGGGTACAGAAGAGCAGTTCTTC
CDR3: CASSNRLAGTEEQFF

D: .
V: TRBV21-1
J: TRBJ1-2
size: few
DNA: TGTGCCAGCAGCAACGAACCTCGGGACAGGGGAACTTATGGCTACACCTTC
CDR3: CASSNEPRDRGTYGYTF

D: TRBD1
V: TRBV18
J: TRBJ1-2
size: .
DNA: TGTGCCAGCTCACCACGGGACAGGGCCACATATGGCTACACCTTC
CDR3: CASSPRDRATYGYTF

D: TRBD1
V: TRBV9
J: TRBJ1-2
size: .
DNA: TGTGCCAGCAGCGTAGCTGGAGGTTGGGACAGGGACGGCTACACCTTC
CDR3: CASSVAGGWDRDGYTF

D: .
V: TRBV12-3/TRBV12-4
J: TRBJ2-7
size: .
DNA: TGTGCCAGCACGCAGGGAGGGGGGCAGTACTTC
CDR3: CASTQGGGQYF

D: .
V: TRBV12-3/TRBV12-4
J: TRBJ1-6
size: .
DNA: TGTGCCAGCAGTACGCCCCAGGGCAGAAATTCACCCCTCCACTTT
CDR3: CASSTPQGRNSPLHF

D: .
V: TRBV6-1
J: TRBJ2-5
size: .
DNA: TGTGCCAGCAGTGAAGCCCAAGGTTCCGCAGAGACCCAGTACTTC
CDR3: CASSEAQGSAETQYF

D: TRBD2
V: TRBV20-1
J: TRBJ2-7
size: once
DNA: TGCAGTGCTAGAGCTAGCGGGGCCGCGTACGAGCAGTACTTC
CDR3: CSARASGAAYEQYF

D: .
V: TRBV12-3/TRBV12-4
J: TRBJ2-2
size: many
DNA: TGTGCCAGCAGTTGGGCTCGGGGGACCGGGGAGCTGTTTTTT
CDR3: CASSWARGTGELFF

D: TRBD1
V: TRBV3-1
J: TRBJ1-1
size: .
DNA: TGTGCCAGCAGCCAAAACATACAGGGGCACACTGAAGCTTTCTTT
CDR3: CASSQNIQGHTEAFF

D: .
V: TRBV24-1
J: TRBJ2-7
size: .
DNA: TGTGCCACCAGTCGACCCGGCTCCTACGAGCAGTACTTC
CDR3: CATSRPGSYEQYF

D: .
V: TRBV20-1
J: TRBJ2-1
size: .
DNA: TGCAGTGCTGGCGGGGGCCTCAGCTCCTACAATGAGCAGTTCTTC
CDR3: CSAGGGLSSYNEQFF

D: .
V: TRBV25-1
J: TRBJ1-2
size: few
DNA: TGTGCCAGCAGTGTGCAGCTCTATGGCTACACCTTC
CDR3: CASSVQLYGYTF

D: TRBD1
V: TRBV6-2/TRBV6-3
J: TRBJ2-7
size: .
DNA: TGTGCCAGCAGTTGGTTAAGGGACAGGGAGACCTTTTCCTACGAGCAGTACTTC
CDR3: CASSWLRDRETFSYEQYF

D: .
V: TRBV12-3/TRBV12-4
J: TRBJ1-6
size: .
DNA: TGTGCCAGCAGCGACGCAAGGGCATCTTCACCCCTCCACTTT
CDR3: CASSDARASSPLHF

D: .
V: TRBV29-1
J: TRBJ2-1
size: .
DNA: TGCAGCGTTGAGCAAGGCAATGAGCAGTTCTTC
CDR3: CSVEQGNEQFF

D: TRBD1
V: TRBV5-1
J: TRBJ2-7
size: .
DNA: TGCGCCAGCAGCGCCGGGACAGGGAATTCCTACGAGCAGTACTTC
CDR3: CASSAGTGNSYEQYF

D: .
V: TRBV5-1
J: TRBJ1-1
size: .
DNA: TGCGCCAGCAGCTTGGCGGGGGGACCGAACACTGAAGCTTTCTTT
CDR3: CASSLAGGPNTEAFF

D: TRBD1
V: TRBV29-1
J: TRBJ2-1
size: .
DNA: TGCAGCACCCGGGACAGGGAGGGGAATGAGCAGTTCTTC
CDR3: CSTRDREGNEQFF

D: .
V: TRBV29-1
J: TRBJ2-3
size: .
DNA: TGCAGCGTCTCAGGGGCTAGCACAGATACGCAGTATTTT
CDR3: CSVSGASTDTQYF

D: TRBD1
V: TRBV12-3/TRBV12-4
J: TRBJ2-7
size: few
DNA: TGTGCCAGCAGTCAGGGACAGAGTTATCAATACGAGCAGTACTTC
CDR3: CASSQGQSYQYEQYF

D: .
V: TRBV6-2/TRBV6-3
J: TRBJ1-1
size: .
DNA: TGTGCCAGCAGTTACAGCGAAGGAGGAGTGAACACTGAAGCTTTCTTT
CDR3: CASSYSEGGVNTEAFF

D: TRBD2
V: TRBV4-2
J: TRBJ2-5
size: once
DNA: TGTGCCAGCAGCCAAGGCACTAGCGGGAGGAATGAGCAGTACTTC
CDR3: CASSQGTSGRNEQYF

D: TRBD2
V: TRBV5-1
J: TRBJ2-7
size: .
DNA: TGCGCCAGCAGCTTGGGCGGGGAGGGTGCCCCCTACGAGCAGTACTTC
CDR3: CASSLGGEGAPYEQYF

D: TRBD2
V: TRBV9
J: TRBJ2-3
size: few
DNA: TGTGCCAGCAGCGTATCGGCGGGAGGAACAGATACGCAGTATTTT
CDR3: CASSVSAGGTDTQYF

D: TRBD1
V: TRBV6-1
J: TRBJ2-5
size: .
DNA: TGTGCCAGCAGTGCGAACAGGGGAAGGGAGACCCAGTACTTC
CDR3: CASSANRGRETQYF

D: .
V: TRBV12-3/TRBV12-4
J: TRBJ2-3
size: .
DNA: TGTGCCAGCAGCCTCGGGGGAAGGATGACAGATACGCAGTATTTT
CDR3: CASSLGGRMTDTQYF

D: .
V: TRBV28
J: TRBJ1-5
size: few
DNA: TGTGCCAGCAGTTTACCGGGCATGGGCAATCAGCCCCAGCATTTT
CDR3: CASSLPGMGNQPQHF

D: TRBD2
V: TRBV28
J: TRBJ2-3
size: .
DNA: TGTGCCAGCAGTTTACTAGCGGGAGTCTCAAGAGATACGCAGTATTTT
CDR3: CASSLLAGVSRDTQYF

D: .
V: TRBV15
J: TRBJ2-7
size: .
DNA: TGTGCCACCAGCAGAGGGGAGTCCTACGAGCAGTACTTC
CDR3: CATSRGESYEQYF

D: .
V: TRBV5-6
J: TRBJ2-5
size: few
DNA: TGTGCCAGCAGCTTGATCGCACAAGAGACCCAGTACTTC
CDR3: CASSLIAQETQYF

D: .
V: TRBV6-5
J: TRBJ2-1
size: .
DNA: TGTGCCAGCAGTTACAACTCCCTCGGCGGGAATGAGCAGTTCTTC
CDR3: CASSYNSLGGNEQFF

D: TRBD2
V: TRBV4-3
J: TRBJ2-1
size: many
DNA: TGCGCCAGCAGCCCCCAACTAGCGGGAGAAGGAAATGAGCAGTTCTTC
CDR3: CASSPQLAGEGNEQFF

D: TRBD2
V: TRBV20-1
J: TRBJ2-7
size: few
DNA: TGCAGTGCTAGAAGACTAGCGGGCTCCTACGAGCAGTACTTC
CDR3: CSARRLAGSYEQYF

D: .
V: TRBV7-6
J: TRBJ2-1
size: few
DNA: TGTGCCAGCGACCAGCAACCAGGGACCGAGCAGTTCTTC
CDR3: CASDQQPGTEQFF